The 9 T cell receptor beta chains presented below share a single source sample, sequenced in a study of blood T cell repertoires in COVID-19. The data were produced by immunoSEQ multiplex PCR, yet TCRdb's version contains in-frame clones alone and is incomplete. The table lists 150,000 to 200,000 clones, roughly four fifths of them singletons. Sequencing was done on a sample of peripheral blood. The receptors originated from a woman in her seventies with COVID-19, enrolled during active disease.

The chain combines TRBV5-1 with TRBJ1-2, with D unclear. The CDR3 sequence is 13 residues long. V dropped 4 bases and J dropped 4 bases, with 11 bases sitting between them. CDR1 and CDR2 (germline): SGHRS, YFSETQ. Here the CDR3 DNA reads TGCGCCAGCAGCCTTGGTGTGGCCTATGGCTACACCTTC. Amino acid sequence: CASSLGVAYGYTF.

V gene TRBV5-1 combines with J gene TRBJ1-2; D is possibly TRBD1 (6 bases). CDR1 and CDR2 from the germline V gene are SGHRS and YFSETQ. V was trimmed by 3 bases and J by 5 bases, leaving 17 bases between them. The CDR3 spans 15 residues. CDR3 bases: TGCGCCAGCAGCTCTCCACCGTGGGGGCGGTATGGCTACACCTTC. This gives the protein CASSSPPWGRYGYTF.

This chain links TRBV7-9 with TRBJ2-5; D may be TRBD2 (5 bases). The CDR3 loop spans 13 amino acids. Germline assignment: CDR1 SEHNR and CDR2 FQNEAQ (reference sequence). The V end lost 4 bases, the J end lost 5 bases, and 11 bases lay between the germline ends. CDR3: CASSWTPGETQYF. The CDR3 DNA is TGTGCCAGCAGCTGGACGCCGGGGGAGACCCAGTACTTC. Based on the CDR3 plus reference TRBV7-9 and TRBJ2-5, the full variable domain is DTGVSQNPRHKITKRGQNVTFRCDPISEHNRLYWYRQTLGQGPEFLTYFQNEAQLEKSRLLSDRFSAERPKGSFSTLEIQRTEQGDSAMYLCASSWTPGETQYFGPGTRLLVL.

This clone was counted a few times. The chain joins TRBV4-3 to TRBJ2-1; D not resolved. Germline V gene lookup returns CDR1 LGHNA and CDR2 YSLEER. V lost 0 bases and J lost 0, with 6 bases in between. This CDR3 has 15 residues. The CDR3 sequence: CASSQDLSSYNEQFF. The CDR3 DNA is TGCGCCAGCAGCCAAGATCTAAGCTCCTACAATGAGCAGTTCTTC.

V usage is TRBV10-3 and J usage is TRBJ2-1, with a possible D match to TRBD1 (6 bases). Germline V lookup: CDR1 ENHRY, CDR2 SYGVKD. The germline V and J ends were trimmed by 5 bases and 6 bases, with 11 bases remaining between them. The CDR3 spans 13 residues. CDR3 residues: CAISSPGANEQFF. The CDR3 DNA reads TGTGCCATCAGTTCTCCAGGGGCCAATGAGCAGTTCTTC.

The chain is built from TRBV19 and TRBJ2-3; 8 positions match TRBD2. Germline V CDR1 and CDR2: LNHDA, SQIVND (reference sequence). Trimming removed 5 bases from V and 5 bases from J; junction bases left unmatched: 9. This CDR3 is 15 amino acids long. CDR3 residues: CASSPPGLGKDTQYF. The DNA for the CDR3 is TGTGCCAGTAGTCCCCCGGGACTAGGGAAAGATACGCAGTATTTT.

This sequence joins TRBV19 and TRBJ2-6, with D perhaps TRBD2 (6 bases). V was trimmed by 3 bases and J by 2 bases, leaving 14 bases between them. The CDR3 covers 17 residues. CDR1 LNHDA and CDR2 SQIVND come from the germline V gene (reference sequence). In DNA, the CDR3 is TGTGCCAGTAGTATTCAACACCGGGGGACTGGGGCCAACGTCCTGACTTTC. It yields the protein CASSIQHRGTGANVLTF.

This chain joins TRBV6-6 and TRBJ2-5; 10 positions match TRBD2. J lost 5 bases, V lost 6 bases, and 12 bases had no gene match. The CDR3 has 16 amino acids. Germline V lookup: CDR1 MNHNY, CDR2 SVGAGI (reference sequence). The CDR3 loop reads CASRPPGLADGETQYF. In DNA, the CDR3 is TGTGCCAGCAGACCCCCCGGACTAGCGGATGGCGAGACCCAGTACTTC.

This chain connects TRBV7-8 to TRBJ1-2; D unresolved. CDR1 SGHVS and CDR2 FQNEAQ come from the germline V gene. Trimming removed 1 base from V and 8 bases from J, with 11 bases in between. This CDR3 region has 13 residues. The DNA for the CDR3 is TGTGCCAGCAGCTTAGGGAGGAGTTTAGGCTACACCTTC. Protein product: CASSLGRSLGYTF.